This TCR beta chain was retrieved from a study of OX40 agonist ivuxolimab in advanced cancers. For the wider study: Ivuxolimab, which targeted the costimulatory receptor OX40 (CD134), was an agonistic, fully human IgG2 monoclonal antibody. Among the roughly 50 dose-escalation patients, approximately 20 had hepatocellular carcinoma, 15 melanoma, 9 renal cell carcinoma and 9 head and neck cancer. Partial responses occurred in three dose-escalation patients, of whom one had hepatocellular carcinoma and two had cutaneous melanoma. The dose-escalation cohort was about 87% male with a mean age of approximately 59 years, ranging from roughly 20 to 85. Patients were allowed to have had prior anti-PD-1, anti-PD-L1 or anti-CTLA-4 therapy, and roughly two fifths of the dose-escalation patients had been treated with checkpoint inhibitors. Peripheral TCRbeta sequencing aimed to test whether ivuxolimab altered TCR sequence diversity and caused clonal T-cell expansion. Intravenous ivuxolimab was administered to patients every 2 weeks at six dose levels: 0.01, 0.1, 0.3, 1.5, 3 and 10 mg/kg. The paper describes the monotherapy dose-escalation part (N ≈ 51 patients) of the phase I trial of ivuxolimab.

Turning to this clone: Its antigen has not been determined. No clone much larger than this one lies a single base away; base qualities are absent.

Deletion took 1 base off V and 2 bases off J, with a span of 15 bases between the germline ends. From its cysteine to its phenylalanine, the CDR3 spans 16 amino acids. Only the CDR3 DNA stays, 48 bases, in frame from base 1. CDR1 and CDR2, looked up from the germline V gene, are SGHTS and YDEGEE. What the study reported, not specific to this receptor: At doses of 0.1 to 3.0 mg/kg, clonal expansion of both CD4+ and CD8+ blood T cells was observed from baseline to week 6. Low levels of normalized T-cell clonal expansion were also seen in some patients who did not respond. After ivuxolimab, expanded clones were on average more numerous among CD8+ T cells than among CD4+ T cells. Antigen specificity was not determined for the clonally expanded peripheral T cells. In the 0.1-3.0 mg/kg groups, partial responders had among the lowest normalized peripheral clonal expansion, particularly in CD8+ T cells.

For sequencing of the TCRbeta CDR3 region, genomic DNA was extracted from the sorted cells. The immunoSEQ Assay was used to sequence the TCRbeta CDR3 regions. TCRdb took over this immuneACCESS table, retaining in-frame rearrangements with V and J assigned. Such tables are incomplete; in checked studies, under half of the missing clones stem from an unresolved V gene, and the remainder is unexplained. Counted in this sample were some 90,000 clones; roughly 89% of them appeared once. Of the sample, 1.5% to 2% falls within the top ten clones. Patients with a history of autoimmune disease or receiving systemic immunosuppression were excluded from the trial. Peripheral blood for TCR sequencing was collected from all dose cohorts at baseline, on cycle 4 day 1, and on cycle 7 day 1. The samples were taken from a phase I, first-in-human, multicenter, open-label dose-escalation trial of ivuxolimab. Adults with locally advanced or metastatic melanoma, renal cell, hepatocellular, or head and neck squamous cell carcinoma were enrolled in the trial. Before TCR sequencing, CD4+ T cells and CD8+ T cells from peripheral blood were sorted into separate populations.

The material was CD4+ or CD8+ T cells sorted from blood, obtained in a trial of the OX40 agonist ivuxolimab. This sequence was found in an adult with an advanced solid tumor such as melanoma, head and neck, liver or kidney cancer. This chain is built from TRBV5-8 and TRBJ2-5; a tentative D match to TRBD2 spans 7 bases. CDR3 reads: CASSLRAGRGQETQYF. The DNA reads as follows: TGTGCCAGCAGCTTGAGGGCAGGGAGGGGGCAAGAGACCCAGTACTTC.